Below are 21 T cell receptor beta chains sequenced from a single sample in a study of T cells in Graves' hyperthyroidism and ophthalmopathy. RNA transcripts provided the source from which TCR beta CDR3 regions were amplified. Researchers ran a first-round RT-PCR on the TCR CDR3 using the HTBI primer set. TCRdb called the multiplex PCR reads again in MiXCR, with one record for every CDR3 protein. The sample has fewer than 850,000 distinct CDR3 sequences; roughly 17% are singletons. Sequencing input: blood. These receptors were taken from a man aged 45-65 years with Graves' hyperthyroidism.

This clonotype has only a few counts. The J gene is TRBJ2-4, the V gene TRBV6-2 or TRBV6-3; 7 positions match TRBD2. This CDR3 region has 17 residues. The ends lost 6 bases at V and 2 bases at J; junction bases unmatched: 13. Germline V lookup: CDR1 MNHEY, CDR2 SVGEGT. CDR3 amino acids: CASSSPAREGTKNIQYF. CDR3 nucleotide sequence: TGTGCCAGCAGCTCCCCCGCCAGGGAGGGAACCAAAAACATTCAGTACTTC.

This clonotype has more than one count but fewer than ten. J is TRBJ1-1 and V is TRBV5-8; D call uncertain. This CDR3 contains 14 residues. CDR1 and CDR2 from the germline V gene are SGHTS and YDEGEE. V lost 1 base and J 4 bases, leaving 11 bases between the germline ends. The CDR3 spells CASSLILGGTEAFF. The DNA of the CDR3 is TGTGCCAGCAGCTTGATACTGGGCGGCACTGAAGCTTTCTTT. The complete variable domain, with remaining parts taken from reference TRBV5-8 and TRBJ1-1, reads EAGVTQSPTHLIKTRGQQATLRCSPISGHTSVYWYQQALGLGLQFLLWYDEGEERNRGNFPPRFSGRQFPNYSSELNVNALELEDSALYLCASSLILGGTEAFFGQGTRLTVV.

This clonotype has ten or more counts. The V and J genes are TRBV7-3 and TRBJ2-1, with 8 bases that match TRBD2. J was trimmed by 10 bases and V by 3 bases; bases with no gene match: 2. The germline gives CDR1 SGHTA, CDR2 FQGTGA. The CDR3 has 12 residues. CDR3 sequence (DNA): TGTGCCAGCAGCTTGGCGGGAGGCGAGCAGTTCTTC. Translated, it gives CASSLAGGEQFF.

This clonotype was seen repeatedly, ten times or more. The CDR3, as DNA: TGTGCCAGCAGTGACCTAGCGGGTACTGGTGAGCAGTTCTTC. Its translation is CASSDLAGTGEQFF. This rearrangement joins TRBV2 to TRBJ2-1; 8 bases are shared with TRBD2. V lost 3 bases to trimming and J lost 9 bases; unmatched junction nucleotides: 7. This CDR3 region has 14 residues. Germline V gene lookup returns CDR1 SNHLY and CDR2 FYNNEI.

The sample holds a few counts of this clonotype. V usage is TRBV12-3 or TRBV12-4 and J usage is TRBJ2-5; weak D call: TRBD1 (5 bases). The V and J ends lost 6 bases and 5 bases respectively, with 16 bases between them. The CDR3 contains 14 residues. CDR3 nucleotide sequence: TGTGCCAGCAGGGACACGGTTGCTTGGGAGACCCAGTACTTC. Protein: CASRDTVAWETQYF.

The genes are TRBV2 and TRBJ1-1; 8 nucleotides agree with TRBD1. From germline, CDR1 is SNHLY and CDR2 FYNNEI. V lost 2 bases and J lost 11; bases outside the gene matches: 7. The CDR3 contains 13 residues. This CDR3 is CASSERTGHYAFF. The CDR3 DNA reads as TGTGCCAGCAGTGAAAGGACAGGGCATTACGCTTTCTTT.

The chain is built from TRBV28 and TRBJ1-3; 7 bases fit TRBD1. The ends lost 7 bases at V and 3 bases at J; junction bases unmatched: 9. CDR3 length: 15 residues. In germline, CDR1 is MDHEN, CDR2 SYDVKM. CDR3 sequence: CASNPKTGSGNTIYF. The CDR3 nucleotides read TGTGCCAGCAATCCCAAGACAGGGAGTGGAAACACCATATATTTT.

This clonotype was recorded a few times. The CDR3 sequence: CASSLARIAGGPDNEQFF. The CDR3 DNA is TGTGCCAGCAGCTTAGCGCGGATAGCGGGAGGGCCCGACAATGAGCAGTTCTTC. The rearrangement links TRBV7-9 to TRBJ2-1; the match to TRBD2 covers 11 bases. V was pared by 0 bases and J by 5 bases, with 9 bases of the junction left unmatched. The CDR3 spans 18 residues. Per the germline V gene, CDR1 is SEHNR and CDR2 is FQNEAQ (reference sequence). Combining the CDR3 with reference TRBV7-9 and TRBJ2-1 gives the whole variable domain DTGVSQNPRHKITKRGQNVTFRCDPISEHNRLYWYRQTLGQGPEFLTYFQNEAQLEKSRLLSDRFSAERPKGSFSTLEIQRTEQGDSAMYLCASSLARIAGGPDNEQFFGPGTRLTVL.

Notes on this clonotype: Possible read error: a much larger clone is one base away. The V gene is TRBV10-3, the J gene TRBJ2-1; TRBD2 aligns across 9 bases. The J call may be faulty, since TRBJ2-7 better matches the DNA end. The V gene's germline CDR1 is ENHRY and CDR2 SYGVKD. The CDR3 consists of 15 residues. This CDR3 is CAISDLGLAYNEQYF. As DNA, the CDR3 is TGTGCCATCAGTGACTTGGGACTAGCCTACAATGAGCAGTACTTC.

The V call is TRBV5-1, the J call TRBJ2-2; TRBD2 matches 13 bases. The CDR3 consists of 18 residues. Germline CDR1 and CDR2: SGHRS and YFSETQ. The V segment lost 5 bases and the J segment 4 bases; nucleotides outside the gene matches: 11. CDR3 residues: CASSLRTSGSGGTGELFF. CDR3 bases: TGCGCCAGCAGTCTAAGGACTAGCGGGAGTGGAGGCACCGGGGAGCTGTTTTTT.

This clonotype was recorded a few times. The rearrangement links TRBV27 to TRBJ2-1, with 8 bases lining up with TRBD2. The trim removed 6 bases at V and 6 bases at J, leaving 13 bases unmatched. This CDR3 has 16 amino acids. CDR1 and CDR2 from the germline V gene are MNHEY and SMNVEV (reference sequence). The CDR3 nucleotides read TGTGCCAGCAGCCCCCATAGAGAAGCGGGAGTCAATGAGCAGTTCTTC. It encodes CASSPHREAGVNEQFF.

This clonotype was counted only a few times. The chain recombines TRBV6-1 with TRBJ2-1; D could derive from TRBD1 or TRBD2 (6 bases each). The CDR3 totals 13 residues. V was pared by 6 bases and J by 6 bases, with 12 bases between. CDR1 MNHNS and CDR2 SASEGT come from the germline V gene. CDR3 region: CASSYRDFNEQFF. In DNA, the CDR3 is TGTGCCAGCAGCTACAGGGACTTCAATGAGCAGTTCTTC.

This clonotype was detected ten times or more. The chain recombines TRBV2 with TRBJ1-2; D not resolved. Germline V gives CDR1 SNHLY, CDR2 FYNNEI. V was pared by 2 bases and J by 2 bases, with 9 bases between. The CDR3 length is 14 residues. The CDR3 loop reads CASSEMWGNYGYTF. The CDR3 bases are TGTGCCAGCAGTGAAATGTGGGGAAACTATGGCTACACCTTC.

The V gene is TRBV2, the J gene TRBJ2-1, with D possibly TRBD2 on 5 matching bases. There are 14 residues in the CDR3. Germline V gene sequence: CDR1 SNHLY, CDR2 FYNNEI. The V gene lost 6 bases and the J gene lost 0 bases, with 9 bases spanning the gap. For the CDR3, the DNA is TGTGCCAGCAGCGGGGTGGACTCCTACAATGAGCAGTTCTTC. It translates to CASSGVDSYNEQFF.

In its sample, this clonotype was seen many times. The chain carries TRBV6-6 and TRBJ2-7, with 9 bases matching TRBD2. Trimming took 0 bases from V and 6 from J; bases not matched to a gene: 6. The germline CDR1 and CDR2 sequences are MNHNY and SVGAGI (reference sequence). This CDR3 has 15 residues. CDR3 residues: CASSYSSGRTGEQYF. CDR3 sequence (DNA): TGTGCCAGCAGTTACTCTAGCGGGAGAACGGGCGAGCAGTACTTC.

Many counts were recorded for this clonotype. The DNA of the CDR3 is TGCAGTGCTAGGGTACTAGCGGTCTCCTACGAGCAGTACTTC. It yields the protein CSARVLAVSYEQYF. The rearrangement joins TRBV20-1 to TRBJ2-7, with 8 bases identical to TRBD2. CDR3 length: 14 residues. The germline V gene encodes CDR1 DFQATT and CDR2 SNEGSKA (reference sequence). V lost 3 bases and J lost 0; bases outside the gene matches: 4.

This chain links TRBV12-3 or TRBV12-4 with TRBJ2-6, with a possible D match to TRBD1 (6 bases). V shed 5 bases and J shed 2 bases, with 16 bases lying between them. CDR3 size: 17 residues. The CDR3 DNA follows: TGTGCCAGCAGTCCTCAAATTACAGGGACTGGGGCCAACGTCCTGACTTTC. This translates into CASSPQITGTGANVLTF.

In regard to this clonotype: No conserved phenylalanine or tryptophan is present at the end of the CDR3, so a read error is the likely explanation. The chain employs TRBV7-9 and TRBJ1-5; the D is unclear. The V end lost 7 bases, the J end lost 2 bases, and 9 bases lay between the germline ends. Germline CDR1 and CDR2: SEHNR and FQNEAQ (reference sequence). The CDR3 extends over 13 amino acids. The CDR3 here is CASTESGNQPQHL. For the CDR3, the DNA is TGTGCCAGCACCGAAAGTGGCAATCAGCCCCAGCATTTG.

The CDR3, as DNA: TGTGCCAGTAGTATCGGTGGACCTAGCAATCAGCCCCAGCATTTT. It yields the protein CASSIGGPSNQPQHF. This chain connects TRBV19 to TRBJ1-5, with no clear D. Trimming left V 3 bases short and J 0 bases short, with 9 bases between. CDR1 and CDR2 (germline): LNHDA, SQIVND (reference sequence). CDR3 length: 15 amino acids.

The chain is built from TRBV20-1 and TRBJ2-4; 7 bases are shared with TRBD2. V was clipped by 0 bases and J by 6 bases; unmatched bases: 11. The CDR3 totals 16 residues. Germline V gene data show CDR1 as DFQATT and CDR2 as SNEGSKA (reference sequence). The CDR3 DNA reads as TGCAGTGCTAGAGATTTTATGGGAGGGCCTGGAAACATTCAGTACTTC. Residues: CSARDFMGGPGNIQYF.

This clonotype has a count of ten or more. The chain joins TRBV12-3 or TRBV12-4 to TRBJ1-5; TRBD1 matches 9 bases. This CDR3 has 15 residues. J gave up 4 bases and V 7 bases, and 8 bases lay outside the gene matches. CDR3 coding DNA: TGTGCCAGCATGTATCCGGGACAGGGAAATCAGCCCCAGCATTTT. Protein: CASMYPGQGNQPQHF.